This is a list of T cell receptor beta chains from one sample in a study of CD8 T cells in ankylosing spondylitis. Each CDR3 protein is one row after TCRdb ran MiXCR on the 5' RACE reads. The table lists just under 550,000 distinct CDR3 sequences, 10% to 15% of them singletons. The sample was blood, either unsorted or a sorted T cell fraction (not recorded which). The receptors here all came from a male donor with ankylosing spondylitis. Both conserved end residues are part of each CDR3. Each record gives: J gene, V gene, clone size, D gene, CDR3 length, CDR3 DNA, CDR3 protein. The D gene is left open where the match is weak. Expanded clones get a size class; other rows say once, few or many, or leave the size out.

j_call: TRBJ1-1; v_call: TRBV5-5; clone_size: few; d_call: .; cdr3_length: 14; cdr3_nt: TGTGCCAGCAGCTTCCCAGAAGGGAACACTGAAGTTTTCTTT; cdr3_aa: CASSFPEGNTEVFF
j_call: TRBJ1-3; v_call: TRBV20-1; clone_size: .; d_call: .; cdr3_length: 16; cdr3_nt: TGCAGTGCTACCCCGGGACCTACGAGCTCTGGAAACACCATATATTTT; cdr3_aa: CSATPGPTSSGNTIYF
j_call: TRBJ1-5; v_call: TRBV11-2; clone_size: few; d_call: .; cdr3_length: 13; cdr3_nt: TGTGCCAGCAGCTCACATAGGGATCAGCCCCAGCATTTT; cdr3_aa: CASSSHRDQPQHF
j_call: TRBJ1-5; v_call: TRBV7-9; clone_size: .; d_call: TRBD1; cdr3_length: 16; cdr3_nt: TGTGCCAGCAGCTACTACGACAGGGGGTACGGTCAGCCCCAGCATTTT; cdr3_aa: CASSYYDRGYGQPQHF
j_call: TRBJ1-2; v_call: TRBV4-1; clone_size: .; d_call: .; cdr3_length: 14; cdr3_nt: TGCGCCAGCAGCCAAGAGTTACAGAACTATGGCTACACCTTC; cdr3_aa: CASSQELQNYGYTF
j_call: TRBJ1-2; v_call: TRBV10-2; clone_size: .; d_call: .; cdr3_length: 11; cdr3_nt: TGCGCCAGCAGATGGGAGGGTGGCTACACCTTC; cdr3_aa: CASRWEGGYTF
j_call: TRBJ2-3; v_call: TRBV12-3/TRBV12-4; clone_size: few; d_call: .; cdr3_length: 16; cdr3_nt: TGTGCCAGCAGCCCTGAGGACTCTAAAGTCACAGATACGCAGTATTTT; cdr3_aa: CASSPEDSKVTDTQYF
j_call: TRBJ2-1; v_call: TRBV12-3/TRBV12-4; clone_size: few; d_call: TRBD2; cdr3_length: 20; cdr3_nt: TGTGCCAGCAGTCCCGGGACTAGCGGGAGGGGGTGGAGCTCCTACAATGAGCAGTTCTTC; cdr3_aa: CASSPGTSGRGWSSYNEQFF
j_call: TRBJ1-3; v_call: TRBV10-1; clone_size: few; d_call: .; cdr3_length: 16; cdr3_nt: TGCGCCAGCAGTGACCAGGGACGGACCTCTGGAAACACCATATATTTT; cdr3_aa: CASSDQGRTSGNTIYF
j_call: TRBJ2-2; v_call: TRBV4-2; clone_size: .; d_call: .; cdr3_length: 17; cdr3_nt: TGTGCCAGCAGCCAAGATCCTAGTGGGAGCTACACCGGGGAGCTGTTTTTT; cdr3_aa: CASSQDPSGSYTGELFF
j_call: TRBJ2-7; v_call: TRBV7-8; clone_size: few; d_call: .; cdr3_length: 12; cdr3_nt: TGTGCCAGCAGCCAATTGGAGGGGGAGCAGTACTTC; cdr3_aa: CASSQLEGEQYF
j_call: TRBJ2-1; v_call: TRBV11-2; clone_size: many; d_call: .; cdr3_length: 15; cdr3_nt: TGTGCCAGCAGCTTAGATATGGACTATAACAATGAGCAGTTCTTC; cdr3_aa: CASSLDMDYNNEQFF
j_call: TRBJ2-1; v_call: TRBV5-1; clone_size: many; d_call: .; cdr3_length: 15; cdr3_nt: TGCGCCAGCAGCTTGGCCGAAAGCTCCTACAATGAGCAGTTCTTC; cdr3_aa: CASSLAESSYNEQFF
j_call: TRBJ2-5; v_call: TRBV6-1; clone_size: .; d_call: .; cdr3_length: 10; cdr3_nt: TGTGCCAGCCACGAGGAGACCCAGTACTTC; cdr3_aa: CASHEETQYF
j_call: TRBJ2-1; v_call: TRBV29-1; clone_size: .; d_call: TRBD2; cdr3_length: 15; cdr3_nt: TGCAGCGTTGAACGGACTAGCGGGAGGGAAAATGAGCAGTTCTTC; cdr3_aa: CSVERTSGRENEQFF
j_call: TRBJ2-3; v_call: TRBV30; clone_size: .; d_call: .; cdr3_length: 12; cdr3_nt: TGTGCCTGGAAGGGAGGTGCAGATACGCAGTATTTT; cdr3_aa: CAWKGGADTQYF
j_call: TRBJ2-1; v_call: TRBV11-2; clone_size: .; d_call: .; cdr3_length: 18; cdr3_nt: TGTGCCAGCAGCTTAGTAGAGTGGAGCGGTAGACCCTACAATGAGCAGTTCTTC; cdr3_aa: CASSLVEWSGRPYNEQFF
j_call: TRBJ2-5; v_call: TRBV12-3/TRBV12-4; clone_size: many; d_call: .; cdr3_length: 11; cdr3_nt: TGTGCCAGCGGCTATGGGGAGACCCAGTACTTC; cdr3_aa: CASGYGETQYF
j_call: TRBJ1-3; v_call: TRBV5-6; clone_size: .; d_call: .; cdr3_length: 15; cdr3_nt: TGTGCCAGCAGCTTGGCCGAAAGGGGCGGAAACACCATATATTTT; cdr3_aa: CASSLAERGGNTIYF
j_call: TRBJ2-4; v_call: TRBV18; clone_size: .; d_call: .; cdr3_length: 13; cdr3_nt: TGTGCCAGCTCACCAGGGGGCAAAAACATTCAGTACTTC; cdr3_aa: CASSPGGKNIQYF
j_call: TRBJ2-5; v_call: TRBV20-1; clone_size: few; d_call: TRBD2; cdr3_length: 14; cdr3_nt: TGCAGTGCTACCCCTAGCGGGTCCGTAGAGACCCAGTACTTC; cdr3_aa: CSATPSGSVETQYF
j_call: TRBJ2-5; v_call: TRBV20-1; clone_size: .; d_call: .; cdr3_length: 11; cdr3_nt: TGCAGTGCTAAAAATAGGGAGACCCAGTACTTC; cdr3_aa: CSAKNRETQYF
j_call: TRBJ2-1; v_call: TRBV3-1; clone_size: .; d_call: .; cdr3_length: 15; cdr3_nt: TGTGCCAGCAGCCAAGTCCTTCCCTCCTACAATGAGCAGTTCTTC; cdr3_aa: CASSQVLPSYNEQFF
j_call: TRBJ2-3; v_call: TRBV5-1; clone_size: .; d_call: TRBD2; cdr3_length: 15; cdr3_nt: TGCGCCAGCAGTCCCCGCGGGAGGAGCACAGATACGCAGTATTTT; cdr3_aa: CASSPRGRSTDTQYF
j_call: TRBJ1-2; v_call: TRBV29-1; clone_size: .; d_call: .; cdr3_length: 12; cdr3_nt: TGCAAAGCAGAGACCCTTAACTATGGCTACACCTTC; cdr3_aa: CKAETLNYGYTF
j_call: TRBJ2-5; v_call: TRBV3-1; clone_size: few; d_call: .; cdr3_length: 14; cdr3_nt: TGTGCCAGCAGCCAAGGACACCATCGGGGGACCCAGTACTTC; cdr3_aa: CASSQGHHRGTQYF
j_call: TRBJ2-1; v_call: TRBV12-3/TRBV12-4; clone_size: .; d_call: .; cdr3_length: 13; cdr3_nt: TGTGCCGCACGAACAGCGGGCTACAATGAGCAGTTCTTC; cdr3_aa: CAARTAGYNEQFF
j_call: TRBJ2-1; v_call: TRBV20-1; clone_size: few; d_call: TRBD2; cdr3_length: 15; cdr3_nt: TGCAGTGCAAGGACTAGCGGGAGGACCTACAATGAGCAGTTCTTC; cdr3_aa: CSARTSGRTYNEQFF
j_call: TRBJ2-7; v_call: TRBV9; clone_size: few; d_call: .; cdr3_length: 13; cdr3_nt: TGTGCCAGCAGCGTACAGGATTCCTCCGAGCAGTACTTC; cdr3_aa: CASSVQDSSEQYF
j_call: TRBJ2-3; v_call: TRBV12-3/TRBV12-4; clone_size: many; d_call: .; cdr3_length: 12; cdr3_nt: TGTGCCAGCAGCCCCGACTGGGGGACGCAGTATTTT; cdr3_aa: CASSPDWGTQYF
j_call: TRBJ2-1; v_call: TRBV5-6; clone_size: many; d_call: .; cdr3_length: 13; cdr3_nt: TGTGCCAGCAGCTTGGCCGGATTACAGGGGCAGTTCTTC; cdr3_aa: CASSLAGLQGQFF
j_call: TRBJ1-4; v_call: TRBV29-1; clone_size: .; d_call: .; cdr3_length: 12; cdr3_nt: TGCAGCGGTATGGGGCAGGATGAAAAACTGTTTTTT; cdr3_aa: CSGMGQDEKLFF
j_call: TRBJ2-2; v_call: TRBV20-1; clone_size: .; d_call: TRBD2; cdr3_length: 16; cdr3_nt: TGCAGTGCCCCCGGACTAGCGGGATTATACACCGGGGAGCTGTTTTTT; cdr3_aa: CSAPGLAGLYTGELFF
j_call: TRBJ1-5; v_call: TRBV7-9; clone_size: .; d_call: TRBD1; cdr3_length: 16; cdr3_nt: TGTGCCAGCAGCTTTGGGACAGGGGGCTGGAATCAGCCCCAGCATTTT; cdr3_aa: CASSFGTGGWNQPQHF
j_call: TRBJ1-2; v_call: TRBV5-1; clone_size: few; d_call: .; cdr3_length: 13; cdr3_nt: TGCGCCAGCAGCTTGGTCGGGGGCGATGGCTACACCTTC; cdr3_aa: CASSLVGGDGYTF
j_call: TRBJ2-1; v_call: TRBV19; clone_size: few; d_call: TRBD2; cdr3_length: 14; cdr3_nt: TGTGCCAGTAGCTATTGGGGGGGTAACAATGAGCAGTTCTTC; cdr3_aa: CASSYWGGNNEQFF
j_call: TRBJ1-5; v_call: TRBV10-3; clone_size: .; d_call: TRBD1; cdr3_length: 14; cdr3_nt: TGTGCCATCAGTGAGTCGACAGGGGGTCAGCCCCAGCATTTT; cdr3_aa: CAISESTGGQPQHF
j_call: TRBJ2-3; v_call: TRBV4-2; clone_size: few; d_call: .; cdr3_length: 18; cdr3_nt: TGTGCCAGCAGCCAAGAACTCCCTCCGGGACTTCTCACAGATACGCAGTATTTT; cdr3_aa: CASSQELPPGLLTDTQYF
j_call: TRBJ2-3; v_call: TRBV5-6; clone_size: few; d_call: .; cdr3_length: 17; cdr3_nt: TGTGCCAGCAGCTGGGGGATTAGACAGGACCAAACAGATACGCAGTATTTT; cdr3_aa: CASSWGIRQDQTDTQYF
j_call: TRBJ2-3; v_call: TRBV7-2; clone_size: .; d_call: .; cdr3_length: 15; cdr3_nt: TGTGCCAGCATCCCTCCTCCAGGGAGCACAGATACGCAGTATTTT; cdr3_aa: CASIPPPGSTDTQYF
j_call: TRBJ2-1; v_call: TRBV5-1; clone_size: few; d_call: TRBD2; cdr3_length: 17; cdr3_nt: TGCGCCAGCAGTTCGACTAGCGGGAGGATCTCCTACAATGAGCAGTTCTTC; cdr3_aa: CASSSTSGRISYNEQFF
j_call: TRBJ2-3; v_call: TRBV2; clone_size: .; d_call: .; cdr3_length: 10; cdr3_nt: TGTGCCAGCAGGGTCCGGACGGAGTATTTT; cdr3_aa: CASRVRTEYF
j_call: TRBJ2-1; v_call: TRBV10-1; clone_size: .; d_call: .; cdr3_length: 13; cdr3_nt: TGCGCCAGCAGTGAGTGGTTCCGTTCTGAGCAGTTCTTC; cdr3_aa: CASSEWFRSEQFF
j_call: TRBJ1-5; v_call: TRBV20-1; clone_size: .; d_call: .; cdr3_length: 14; cdr3_nt: TGCAGTCACGGAACTGGCAGAAACAATCAGCCCCAGCATTTT; cdr3_aa: CSHGTGRNNQPQHF
j_call: TRBJ1-1; v_call: TRBV12-3/TRBV12-4; clone_size: few; d_call: .; cdr3_length: 12; cdr3_nt: TGTGCCAGCAGCCCTAAGTACACTGAAGCTTTCTTT; cdr3_aa: CASSPKYTEAFF
j_call: TRBJ2-5; v_call: TRBV21-1; clone_size: .; d_call: .; cdr3_length: 18; cdr3_nt: TGTGCCAGCAGCAAAGTTCCGTCCCCAGGGCTAGCTGAAGAGACCCAGTACTTC; cdr3_aa: CASSKVPSPGLAEETQYF
j_call: TRBJ2-1; v_call: TRBV5-5; clone_size: many; d_call: TRBD1; cdr3_length: 16; cdr3_nt: TGTGCCAGCAGCTGGAAGGACAGGGGATTCTACAATGAGCAGTTCTTC; cdr3_aa: CASSWKDRGFYNEQFF
j_call: TRBJ2-1; v_call: TRBV29-1; clone_size: many; d_call: .; cdr3_length: 15; cdr3_nt: .; cdr3_aa: CSVGPGQGPYNEQFF
j_call: TRBJ2-2; v_call: TRBV5-8; clone_size: .; d_call: .; cdr3_length: 14; cdr3_nt: TGTGCCAGCAGCTTGCTGATGAACACCGGGGAGCTGTTTTTT; cdr3_aa: CASSLLMNTGELFF
j_call: TRBJ2-1; v_call: TRBV12-3/TRBV12-4; clone_size: many; d_call: .; cdr3_length: 11; cdr3_nt: TGTGCCAGCAGTTTAAGTCTTGAGCAGTTCTTC; cdr3_aa: CASSLSLEQFF
j_call: TRBJ1-2; v_call: TRBV6-5; clone_size: few; d_call: TRBD1; cdr3_length: 16; cdr3_nt: TGTGCCAGCAGTTACTCTAGGACAGGGGTTCCCTATGGCTACACCTTC; cdr3_aa: CASSYSRTGVPYGYTF
j_call: TRBJ2-1; v_call: TRBV7-8; clone_size: .; d_call: TRBD2; cdr3_length: 18; cdr3_nt: TGTGCCAGCAGCTTAAAGGCGCGGGGCCTAGCGGGGTACAATGAGCAGTTCTTC; cdr3_aa: CASSLKARGLAGYNEQFF
j_call: TRBJ2-2; v_call: TRBV10-1; clone_size: few; d_call: TRBD2; cdr3_length: 14; cdr3_nt: TGCGCCAGCCATCGCGGGGGATCCACCGGGGAGCTGTTTTTT; cdr3_aa: CASHRGGSTGELFF
j_call: TRBJ2-4; v_call: TRBV27; clone_size: few; d_call: .; cdr3_length: 16; cdr3_nt: TGTGCCAGCAGTTTATGGGAGGGGGCGGCCAAAAACATTCAGTACTTC; cdr3_aa: CASSLWEGAAKNIQYF
j_call: TRBJ2-7; v_call: TRBV6-1; clone_size: .; d_call: TRBD2; cdr3_length: 14; cdr3_nt: TGTGCCAGCTGCCAAACTAGCGGAGCGTACGAGCAGTACTTC; cdr3_aa: CASCQTSGAYEQYF
j_call: TRBJ2-3; v_call: TRBV2; clone_size: .; d_call: .; cdr3_length: 15; cdr3_nt: TGTGCCAGCAGTCCCCTTGGGGGGAACACAGATACGCAGTATTTT; cdr3_aa: CASSPLGGNTDTQYF
j_call: TRBJ2-3; v_call: TRBV28; clone_size: .; d_call: .; cdr3_length: 16; cdr3_nt: TGTGCCAGCAGTTCTCCCGCGACACGAGGGACAGATACGCAGTATTTT; cdr3_aa: CASSSPATRGTDTQYF
j_call: TRBJ2-1; v_call: TRBV24-1; clone_size: few; d_call: .; cdr3_length: 11; cdr3_nt: TGTGCCACATCTGCCTACAATGAGCAGTTCTTC; cdr3_aa: CATSAYNEQFF